This is a list of T cell receptor beta chains from one sample in a study of blood T cell repertoires in COVID-19. Measured with immunoSEQ multiplex PCR; TCRdb has only the in-frame clones, and not every one. The sample has roughly 200,000 clones, more than 75% seen once. The specimen sequenced was peripheral blood. These receptors originate from a person in their 70s with COVID-19, enrolled during active disease. The conserved cysteine and the conserved F or W are not part of the CDR3 here.

j_call v_call cdr3_aa
TRBJ2-2 TRBV20-1 SASRGTNTGELF
TRBJ2-3 TRBV6-5 ASRSSGDTQY
TRBJ2-5 TRBV29-1 SVEVGETQY
TRBJ2-7 TRBV18 ASSSDSSYEQY
TRBJ2-1 TRBV3-1/TRBV3-2 ASSPGLAGNEQF
TRBJ2-7 TRBV5-6 ASSSGTVTYEQY
TRBJ2-7 TRBV7-2 ASAGLLYEQY
TRBJ2-7 TRBV6-2/TRBV6-3 ASSPARGVIYEQY
TRBJ1-4 TRBV2 ASSGRNYNEKLF
TRBJ2-3 TRBV10-2 ASSRGGPTDTQY
TRBJ2-5 TRBV9 ASSVGPGLAYPETQY
TRBJ1-1 TRBV6-6 ASRMGQKNTEAF
TRBJ2-2 TRBV13 ASNPRTSGVYGELF
TRBJ2-3 TRBV7-8 ASSLAGGPTDTQY
TRBJ1-2 TRBV5-5 ASSLESLGQGVNGYT
TRBJ1-4 TRBV5-4 ASSPTPGGRSEKLF
TRBJ1-2 TRBV9 ASSVGQGKVGYT
TRBJ2-4 TRBV6-2/TRBV6-3 ASSRQGLSKNIQY
TRBJ2-1 TRBV7-3 ASSEPGGALNEQF
TRBJ2-1 TRBV6-6 ASSDGEAQFSEQF
TRBJ1-2 TRBV10-3 AISAGTGTNYGYT
TRBJ1-2 TRBV9 ASSGGQLLYYGYT
TRBJ2-5 TRBV6-2/TRBV6-3 ASSSPDRGKQTQY
TRBJ2-1 TRBV5-1 ASRPGQGGSGQF
TRBJ1-1 TRBV12-3/TRBV12-4 ASSDRVNTEAF
TRBJ2-5 TRBV10-3 ATARQETQY
TRBJ1-2 TRBV30 AWRIGALKGGYT
TRBJ2-2 TRBV4-3 ASSQDVIEGWGAGELF
TRBJ2-7 TRBV5-5 ASSAGQGARNYEQY
TRBJ2-5 TRBV27 ASRGRGRETQY
TRBJ2-6 TRBV19 ASSQGPGANVLT
TRBJ1-1 TRBV11-2 ASSLRGNPNTEAF
TRBJ2-3 TRBV11-3 ASSPGQEADTQY
TRBJ2-6 TRBV6-1 ASSVHRNSGANVLT
TRBJ1-1 TRBV7-2 ASSLGVGLVNTEAF
TRBJ2-1 TRBV28 ASSPPGGGGPSGEQF
TRBJ1-2 TRBV7-2 ASSLVAGEGYGYT
TRBJ1-6 TRBV7-2 ASSLSGRAFQESPLH
TRBJ2-1 TRBV19 ASSIQTSGTYEQF
TRBJ2-7 TRBV10-3 AAKALADSSYEQY